This TCR beta chain was found in a study of blood T cell repertoires in COVID-19. From germline, CDR1 is SGHNT and CDR2 YYREEE (reference sequence). V was clipped by 0 bases and J by 2 bases, with 12 bases between them. There are 16 residues in the CDR3. The repertoire was sequenced with immunoSEQ multiplex PCR; TCRdb's copy has only in-frame clones and lacks some. Here the sample spans approximately 140,000 clones, approximately 84% being singletons. The V gene is TRBV5-4, the J gene TRBJ2-1; D perhaps matches TRBD1 (5 bases). Specimen: peripheral blood. The sequence derives from a human donor in a cohort sampled during active COVID-19. The CDR3 DNA sequence: TGTGCCAGCAGCTTGGATCAGGGTACCCCCTACAATGAGCAGTTCTTC. Translating gives CASSLDQGTPYNEQFF.